The 10 T cell receptor beta chains listed next were all sequenced from one sample in a study of memory CD4+ T cells and cytomegalovirus serostatus. The sort gate was single viable CD3+CD4+CD8-CD45RO+ cells for memory CD4+ T cells. Sequencing used immunoSEQ multiplex PCR; TCRdb keeps in-frame clones, though not all of them. The data show some 57,000 clones, around 85% seen once. Sequencing used memory CD4+ T cells from blood. Every receptor here comes from an adult in good health and CMV-seronegative.

The rearrangement joins TRBV11-2 to TRBJ2-7; possible D gene TRBD2, 6 bases. Trimming cost V 3 bases and J 6 bases, with 21 bases left between them. Germline lookup yields CDR1 SGHAT and CDR2 FQNNGV. This CDR3 has 16 residues. The CDR3 loop is CASSFSIGSTTGEQYF. The CDR3 region has the DNA TGTGCCAGCAGCTTTAGCATCGGGAGTACGACGGGCGAGCAGTACTTC.

This chain joins TRBV9 and TRBJ1-6; D gene uncertain. This CDR3 has 16 residues. CDR1 is SGDLS, CDR2 YYNGEE, per germline. The ends were cut back, 0 bases at V and 2 bases at J, with 9 bases in the middle. The CDR3 coding sequence is TGTGCCAGCAGCGTAGGCCCTGAAACCTATAATTCACCCCTCCACTTT. This codes for CASSVGPETYNSPLHF.

This chain links TRBV10-3 with TRBJ2-1; 10 bases agree with TRBD2. Trimming took 4 bases from V and 4 from J; bases not matched to a gene: 4. This CDR3 contains 15 residues. In germline, CDR1 is ENHRY, CDR2 SYGVKD. The DNA of the CDR3 is TGTGCCATCAGTGCTCCAGCGGGGGGGTACAATGAGCAGTTCTTC. Its translation is CAISAPAGGYNEQFF.

This rearrangement joins TRBV6-6 to TRBJ1-5; possible D gene TRBD1, 6 bases. The germline V and J ends were trimmed by 6 bases and 2 bases, with 11 bases remaining between them. Germline V lookup: CDR1 MNHNY, CDR2 SVGAGI (reference sequence). The CDR3 runs 14 residues. CDR3 region: CASRIWTGNQPQHF. The CDR3 bases are TGTGCCAGCAGAATCTGGACAGGCAATCAGCCCCAGCATTTT.

The chain is built from TRBV28 and TRBJ2-3; unclear D gene. This CDR3 region has 12 residues. Trimming shortened V by 4 bases and J by 6 bases, and 8 bases separated the two germline ends. The germline V gene encodes CDR1 MDHEN and CDR2 SYDVKM. This CDR3 reads CASSSSWDTQYF. The CDR3 DNA sequence: TGTGCCAGCAGTTCCTCGTGGGATACGCAGTATTTT.

This chain links TRBV27 with TRBJ2-1, with D possibly being TRBD2 (8 bases). CDR3 size: 18 residues. Germline V gene sequence: CDR1 MNHEY, CDR2 SMNVEV (reference sequence). V was pared by 4 bases and J by 4 bases, with 23 bases between. The CDR3: CASSYVTGRGQGYNEQFF. The CDR3 nucleotides read TGTGCCAGCAGTTATGTCACCGGGAGGGGGCAGGGTTACAATGAGCAGTTCTTC.

The chain couples TRBV19 to TRBJ1-2; D is unclear. CDR3 length: 12 amino acids. V was clipped by 7 bases and J by 8 bases, with 14 bases between them. Germline V CDR1 and CDR2: LNHDA, SQIVND (reference sequence). The CDR3 bases are TGTGCCAGTACCCCGGATTTCGGAGGCTACACCTTC. Protein: CASTPDFGGYTF.

CDR3 in DNA: TGTGCCAGCTCTACTAGCGTAAGCACAGATACGCAGTATTTT. Residues: CASSTSVSTDTQYF. The chain uses TRBV6-1 and TRBJ2-3, with 7 nucleotides matching TRBD2. The CDR3 has 14 residues. CDR1 and CDR2 from the germline V gene are MNHNS and SASEGT. The ends lost 8 bases at V and 0 bases at J; junction bases unmatched: 5.

The V gene is TRBV19, the J gene TRBJ1-2; 7 bases line up with TRBD1. There are 14 residues in the CDR3. The V and J ends lost 3 bases and 2 bases, in that order; junction bases with no gene match: 3. CDR1 is LNHDA, CDR2 SQIVND, per germline (reference sequence). The CDR3 spells CASSIQGQNYGYTF. The CDR3 coding sequence is TGTGCCAGTAGTATTCAGGGACAGAACTATGGCTACACCTTC.

The V and J genes are TRBV4-1 and TRBJ1-4; D uncertain. Per germline, CDR1 MGHRA and CDR2 YSYEKL. The CDR3 is 13 amino acids. The V and J ends lost 4 bases and 13 bases respectively, with 16 bases between them. CDR3 nucleotides: TGCGCCAGCAGCCTTCCGGGGAACCCTGGACTGTTTTTT. Residues: CASSLPGNPGLFF.